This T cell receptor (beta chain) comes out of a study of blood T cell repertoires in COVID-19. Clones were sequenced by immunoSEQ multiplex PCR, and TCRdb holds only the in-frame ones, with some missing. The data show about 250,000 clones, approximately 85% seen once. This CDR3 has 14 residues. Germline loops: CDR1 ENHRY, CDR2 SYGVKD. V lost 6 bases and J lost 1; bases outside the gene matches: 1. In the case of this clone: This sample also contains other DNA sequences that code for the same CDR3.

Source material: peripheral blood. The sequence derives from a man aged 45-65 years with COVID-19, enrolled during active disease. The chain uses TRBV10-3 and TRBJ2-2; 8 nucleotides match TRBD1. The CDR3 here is CAISGTGNTGELFF. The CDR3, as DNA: TGTGCCATCAGCGGGACAGGGAACACCGGGGAGCTGTTTTTT.